A single sample is the source of the 10 T cell receptor beta chains below, sequenced in a study of T-cell reconstitution after alpha-beta-depleted transplantation in children. It was with unique molecular identifiers that the TCRbeta library was prepared. One entry per CDR3 protein results from TCRdb running MiXCR on the PCR reads. The table has about 210,000 distinct CDR3 sequences, under 20% seen once. The sample here was PBMCs, mostly from graft donor cells, taken 360 days after TCRalphabeta/CD19-depleted stem cell transplant. The receptors come from a male patient between 2 and 10 years old who had a stem cell transplant for acute lymphoblastic leukemia, so the T cells may come from the graft donor.

The chain links TRBV28 to TRBJ2-3, with D perhaps TRBD2 (5 bases). V lost 2 bases and J lost 0, with 9 bases in between. This CDR3 is 15 amino acids long. Germline CDR1 reads MDHEN; CDR2 reads SYDVKM. This chain's CDR3 is CASSLSGPSTDTQYF. For the CDR3, the DNA is TGTGCCAGCAGTTTAAGCGGACCGAGCACAGATACGCAGTATTTT.

This clonotype was seen many times. The V and J genes are TRBV5-4 and TRBJ2-7, with 10 bases identical to TRBD1. Germline V gene lookup returns CDR1 SGHNT and CDR2 YYREEE (reference sequence). J was trimmed by 0 bases and V by 4 bases; bases with no gene match: 1. The CDR3 runs 14 residues. CDR3 loop: CASSRDRGSYEQYF. The CDR3 region has the DNA TGTGCCAGCAGCAGGGACAGGGGCTCCTACGAGCAGTACTTC.

The rearrangement links TRBV29-1 to TRBJ2-1, with 13 bases that match TRBD2. The V gene's germline CDR1 is SQVTM and CDR2 ANQGSEA. Trimming cost V 7 bases and J 3 bases; bases outside gene matches: 3. The CDR3 is made up of 14 amino acids. The DNA for the CDR3 is TGCAGCGAGACTAGCGGGGGGCACTACAATGAGCAGTTCTTC. This encodes CSETSGGHYNEQFF.

The rearrangement links TRBV20-1 to TRBJ1-1; no definite D call. This CDR3 region has 13 residues. V lost 6 bases, J lost 0 bases, and 11 bases lay in between. Per the germline V gene, CDR1 is DFQATT and CDR2 is SNEGSKA (reference sequence). The CDR3 DNA sequence: TGCAGTGCCCGACCGGGCCTGAACACTGAAGCTTTCTTT. It specifies CSARPGLNTEAFF.

This clonotype has a handful of counts. This chain connects TRBV12-3 or TRBV12-4 to TRBJ2-5; 7 positions match TRBD1. This CDR3 is built from 12 residues. After removal of 8 bases from V and 4 bases from J, the junction contained 4 bases not matched to a gene. The CDR3 coding sequence is TGTGCCAGCGAGGGGGCCCGAGAGACCCAGTACTTC. Translated, it gives CASEGARETQYF.

The V and J genes are TRBV29-1 and TRBJ2-1; 10 positions match TRBD2. The CDR3 totals 14 residues. Germline CDR1 reads SQVTM; CDR2 reads ANQGSEA. J gave up 8 bases and V 0 bases, and 4 bases lay outside the gene matches. DNA of the CDR3: TGCAGCGTTGAAGAACCTAGCGGGAGCTATGAGCAGTTCTTC. This translates into CSVEEPSGSYEQFF.

The chain carries TRBV4-1 and TRBJ2-5, with 14 bases matching TRBD2. Germline lookup yields CDR1 MGHRA and CDR2 YSYEKL. CDR3 length: 17 residues. V shed 4 bases and J 7 bases; nucleotides not matched to a gene: 11. The CDR3 protein is CASSPGLAGDTWGTQYF. The CDR3 DNA is TGCGCCAGCAGCCCGGGACTAGCGGGAGATACCTGGGGGACCCAGTACTTC.

The gene calls are TRBV29-1 and TRBJ1-2; 7 nucleotides align to TRBD1. The CDR3 totals 13 residues. Trimming at V came to 6 bases and at J to 3 bases, leaving 7 bases not matched to a gene. The V gene's germline CDR1 is SQVTM and CDR2 ANQGSEA. In DNA, the CDR3 is TGCAGCGTAAAAACCGGGACAGACTATGGCTACACCTTC. Amino acids: CSVKTGTDYGYTF.

A note on this clonotype: This may stem from a read error, because a much larger clone lies one nucleotide away. Because it lacks the conserved phenylalanine or tryptophan at the end, this CDR3 is likely a read error. The chain carries TRBV27 and TRBJ1-1, with D possibly TRBD1 on 5 matching bases. CDR3 size: 12 residues. V lost 4 bases, J lost 6 bases, and 9 bases lay in between. Germline V lookup: CDR1 MNHEY, CDR2 SMNVEV (reference sequence). CDR3 loop: CASSYAGSEAFC. CDR3 nucleotides: TGTGCCAGCAGTTACGCAGGGTCTGAAGCTTTCTGT.

This clonotype was found a few times. The chain combines TRBV4-3 with TRBJ1-3; 8 bases align to TRBD1. V lost 1 base to trimming and J lost 3 bases; unmatched junction nucleotides: 2. CDR3 length: 15 residues. Germline V gene data show CDR1 as LGHNA and CDR2 as YSLEER. The CDR3 coding sequence is TGCGCCAGCAGCCAAGGAACAGGGGGTGGAAACACCATATATTTT. It codes for CASSQGTGGGNTIYF.